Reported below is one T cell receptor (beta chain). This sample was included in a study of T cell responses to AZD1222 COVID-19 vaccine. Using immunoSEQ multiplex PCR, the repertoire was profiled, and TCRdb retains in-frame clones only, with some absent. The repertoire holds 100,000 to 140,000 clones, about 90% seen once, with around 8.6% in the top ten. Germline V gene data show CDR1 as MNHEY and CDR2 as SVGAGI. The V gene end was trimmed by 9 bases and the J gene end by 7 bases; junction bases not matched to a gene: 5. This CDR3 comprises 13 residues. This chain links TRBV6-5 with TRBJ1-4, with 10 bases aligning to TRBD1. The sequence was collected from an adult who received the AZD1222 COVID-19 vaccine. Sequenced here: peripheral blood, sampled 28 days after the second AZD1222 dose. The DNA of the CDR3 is TGTGCCAGTACCGGGACAGGGGTTGAAAAACTGTTTTTT. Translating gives CASTGTGVEKLFF.